This T cell receptor (beta chain) was identified during a study of a mutant IDH1 vaccine in newly diagnosed glioma (dated by TCRdb to the early 2020s). Study-wide context: Vaccination started 4-6 weeks after radiotherapy alone, or was given together with temozolomide cycles in the groups whose treatment included chemotherapy. Of the roughly 32 patients who were treated, approximately 60% were male and roughly 38% were female, and the mean age was around 40 years. Before enrollment, most patients had been given radiochemotherapy with temozolomide as standard therapy, while the rest had received either radiotherapy alone or temozolomide alone. The week-35 safety follow-up was designated visit V12, and the week-47 end of study was designated visit V13. Peripheral blood was drawn at six visits: V03 (baseline), V05, V07, V10, V12 and V13. For exploratory analyses, longitudinal TCRB deep sequencing was carried out in 25 treated patients wherever samples were available.

The library was prepared using the immunoSEQ multiplex PCR assay. The hsTCRB Kit was used according to the manufacturer's protocol to amplify rearranged TCR beta chain sequences. An Illumina MiSeq was used to sequence the TCRB libraries. Concerning the study's data processing: The proprietary platform of the kit vendor was used for demultiplexing, trimming and gene mapping. In TCRdb, the immuneACCESS table is reduced to in-frame sequences with V and J assigned. These tables do not hold every clone; where another copy was compared, an unresolved V gene accounts for under half, and the others remain unexplained. The V and J calls and clone size were taken over from that table, and D and trimming were inferred from the DNA. The sample has around 84,000 clones on record, more than 80% of them singletons. The ten top clones hold about 5.7% of the sample. V is pruned by 4 bases and J by 1 base, leaving 6 bases of the junction without a gene match. CDR1 is given as SGHTA and CDR2 as FQGNSA, both from the germline V gene. From cysteine to phenylalanine, the CDR3 is 17 amino acids long. Only CDR3 DNA is held: 51 bases, read in frame from base 1.

What the research found in general, with its limitations: Pseudoprogression appeared unrelated to alterations in the top peripheral T cell clonotypes detected by TCRB sequencing. PBMC samples for TCRB deep sequencing were selected based on availability. Vaccine-induced immune responses across multiple MHC alleles were detected in approximately 93% of patients. According to the authors, sample limitations meant that analyses of patient blood samples could not be reproduced.

The time point label of this sample denotes: week 47, end of study. Each vaccine dose, consisting of 300 ug of a 20-mer mutant IDH1 peptide in Montanide, was administered subcutaneously with topical imiquimod. Eight vaccinations were administered to patients in weeks 1, 3, 5, 7, 11, 15, 19 and 23, corresponding to visits V03 through V10. All donors had newly diagnosed IDH1-mutant astrocytomas of WHO grade 3 or 4 that showed loss of nuclear ATRX. The samples were drawn from NOA16, a multicentre, single-arm, open-label phase I trial in Germany that tested a mutant IDH1 peptide vaccine in humans for the first time. The DNeasy Blood and Tissue Kit was used to extract genomic DNA from EDTA blood for TCRB sequencing. Note on this clone: The clone's antigen remains unknown. No base quality information exists; no much larger clone differs at one position.

The input for sequencing was PBMCs, taken from a glioma patient whose treatment included an IDH1 peptide vaccine. The clonotype originates from a man aged 35 to 55 with glioma. The chain is encoded by TRBV7-2 joined to TRBJ2-6, with 8 bases in between that match TRBD1. The DNA is as follows: TGTGCCAGCAGCTCCCTTAACAGGGGGTCTGGGGCCAACGTCCTGACTTTC. Its translation reads: CASSSLNRGSGANVLTF.